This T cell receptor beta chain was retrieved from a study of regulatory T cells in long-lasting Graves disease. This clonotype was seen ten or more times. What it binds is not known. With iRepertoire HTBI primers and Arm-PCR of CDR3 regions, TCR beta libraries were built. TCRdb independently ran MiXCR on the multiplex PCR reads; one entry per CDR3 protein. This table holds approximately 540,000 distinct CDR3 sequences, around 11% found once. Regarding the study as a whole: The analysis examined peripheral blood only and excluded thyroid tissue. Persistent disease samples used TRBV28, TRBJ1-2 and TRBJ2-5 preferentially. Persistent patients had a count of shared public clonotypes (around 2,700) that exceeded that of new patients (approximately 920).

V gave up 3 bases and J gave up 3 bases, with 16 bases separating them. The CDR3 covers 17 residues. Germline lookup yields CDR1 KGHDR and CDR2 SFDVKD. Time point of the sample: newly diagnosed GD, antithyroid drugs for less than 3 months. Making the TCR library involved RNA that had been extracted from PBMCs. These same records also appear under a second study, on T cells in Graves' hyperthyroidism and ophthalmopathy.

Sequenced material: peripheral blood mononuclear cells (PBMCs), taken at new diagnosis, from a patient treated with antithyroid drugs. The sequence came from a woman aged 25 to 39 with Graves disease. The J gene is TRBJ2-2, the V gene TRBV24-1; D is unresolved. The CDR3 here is CATSDRPDLGHTGELFF. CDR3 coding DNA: TGTGCCACCAGTGATAGACCGGACCTAGGGCACACCGGGGAGCTGTTTTTT.